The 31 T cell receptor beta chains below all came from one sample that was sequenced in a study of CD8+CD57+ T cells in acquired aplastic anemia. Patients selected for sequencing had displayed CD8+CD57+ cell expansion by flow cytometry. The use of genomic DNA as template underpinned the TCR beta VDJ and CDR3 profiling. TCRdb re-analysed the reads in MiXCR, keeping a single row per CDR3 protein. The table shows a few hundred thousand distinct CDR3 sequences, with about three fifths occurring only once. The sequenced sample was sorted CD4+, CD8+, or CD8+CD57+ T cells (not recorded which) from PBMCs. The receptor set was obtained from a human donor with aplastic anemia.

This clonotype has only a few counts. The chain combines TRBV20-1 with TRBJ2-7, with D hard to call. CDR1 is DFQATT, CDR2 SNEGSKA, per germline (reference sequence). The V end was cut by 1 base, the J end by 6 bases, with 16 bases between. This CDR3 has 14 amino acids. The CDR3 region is CSARAGPPVVEQYF. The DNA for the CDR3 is TGCAGTGCTAGAGCGGGCCCTCCCGTGGTCGAGCAGTACTTC.

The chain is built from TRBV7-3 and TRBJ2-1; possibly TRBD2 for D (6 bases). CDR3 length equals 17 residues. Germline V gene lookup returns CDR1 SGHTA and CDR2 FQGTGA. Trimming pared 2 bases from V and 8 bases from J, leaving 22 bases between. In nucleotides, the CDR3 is TGTGCCAGCAGCTTAGGACCGGGACTCAGTGGAGCGGATGAGCAGTTCTTC. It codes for CASSLGPGLSGADEQFF.

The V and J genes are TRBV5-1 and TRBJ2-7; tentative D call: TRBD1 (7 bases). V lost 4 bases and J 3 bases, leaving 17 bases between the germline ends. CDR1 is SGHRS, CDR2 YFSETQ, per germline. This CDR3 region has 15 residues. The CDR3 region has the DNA TGCGCCAGCAGCCCCTCGCGGGACAGAGACTACGAGCAGTACTTC. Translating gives CASSPSRDRDYEQYF.

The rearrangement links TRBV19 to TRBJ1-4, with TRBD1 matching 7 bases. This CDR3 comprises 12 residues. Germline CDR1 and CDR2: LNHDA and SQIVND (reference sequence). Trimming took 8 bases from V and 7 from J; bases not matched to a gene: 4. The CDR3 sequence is CASGDRVEKLFF. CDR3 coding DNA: TGTGCCAGTGGAGACAGGGTTGAAAAACTGTTTTTT.

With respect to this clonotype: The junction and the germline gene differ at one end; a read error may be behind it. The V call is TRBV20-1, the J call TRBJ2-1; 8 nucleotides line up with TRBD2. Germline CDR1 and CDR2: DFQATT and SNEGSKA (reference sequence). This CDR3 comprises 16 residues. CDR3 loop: CSARSGGADSYNEQSF. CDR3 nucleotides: TGCAGTGCCCGATCGGGGGGGGCCGACTCCTACAATGAGCAGTCCTTC.

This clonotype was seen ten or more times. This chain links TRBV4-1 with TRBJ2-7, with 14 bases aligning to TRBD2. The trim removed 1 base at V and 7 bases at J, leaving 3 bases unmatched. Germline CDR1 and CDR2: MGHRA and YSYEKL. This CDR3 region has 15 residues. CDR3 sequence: CASSQGTSGGLEQYF. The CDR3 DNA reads TGCGCCAGCAGCCAAGGGACTAGCGGGGGGCTTGAGCAGTACTTC.

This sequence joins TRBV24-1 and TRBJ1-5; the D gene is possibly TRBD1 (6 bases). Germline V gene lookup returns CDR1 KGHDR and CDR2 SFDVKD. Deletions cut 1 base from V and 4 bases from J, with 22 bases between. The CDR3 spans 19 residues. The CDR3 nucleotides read TGTGCCACCAGTGATTTATCCCGTAGGGGGAAGGGGGGGAATCAGCCCCAGCATTTT. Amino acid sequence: CATSDLSRRGKGGNQPQHF.

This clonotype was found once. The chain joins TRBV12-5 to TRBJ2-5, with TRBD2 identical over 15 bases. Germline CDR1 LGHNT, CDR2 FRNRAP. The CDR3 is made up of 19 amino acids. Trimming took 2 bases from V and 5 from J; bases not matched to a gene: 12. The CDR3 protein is CASGLRTSGRDDLEETQYF. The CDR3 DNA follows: TGTGCTAGTGGTTTGAGGACTAGCGGGAGGGACGACCTAGAGGAGACCCAGTACTTC.

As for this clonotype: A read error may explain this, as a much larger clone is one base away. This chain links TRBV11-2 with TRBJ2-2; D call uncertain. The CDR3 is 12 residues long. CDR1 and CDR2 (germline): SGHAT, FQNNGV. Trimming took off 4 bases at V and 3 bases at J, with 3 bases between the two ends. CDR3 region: CASSWDTGELFF. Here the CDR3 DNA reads TGTGCCAGCAGCTGGGACACCGGGGAGCTGTTTTTT.

DNA for the CDR3: TGTGCCAGCAGAGCGTCGGGACAGGGGGTTTCTGGGGCCAACGTCCTGACTTTC. It specifies CASRASGQGVSGANVLTF. J is TRBJ2-6 and V is TRBV25-1; 11 nucleotides line up with TRBD1. Germline CDR1 is MGHDK and CDR2 is SYGVNS. With 6 bases clipped from V and 1 base from J, the junction kept 8 bases outside the gene matches. This CDR3 comprises 18 residues. The whole variable domain, filled in from reference TRBV25-1 and TRBJ2-6, reads EADIYQTPRYLVIGTGKKITLECSQTMGHDKMYWYQQDPGMELHLIHYSYGVNSTEKGDLSSESTVSRIRTEHFPLTLESARPSHTSQYLCASRASGQGVSGANVLTFGAGSRLTVL.

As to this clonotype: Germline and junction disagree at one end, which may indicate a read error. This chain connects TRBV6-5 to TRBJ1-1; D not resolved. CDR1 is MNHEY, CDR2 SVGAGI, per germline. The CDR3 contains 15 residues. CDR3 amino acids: CASSPHTARSTGAFF. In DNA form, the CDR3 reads TGTGCCAGCAGTCCCCATACAGCGCGGAGCACTGGAGCTTTCTTT.

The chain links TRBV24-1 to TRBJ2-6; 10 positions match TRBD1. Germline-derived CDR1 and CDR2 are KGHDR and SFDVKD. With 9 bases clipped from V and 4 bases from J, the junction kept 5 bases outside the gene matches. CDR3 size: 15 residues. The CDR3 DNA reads TGTGCCACCGGGACAGGGGCTGGAGGGGCCAACGTCCTGACTTTC. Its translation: CATGTGAGGANVLTF.

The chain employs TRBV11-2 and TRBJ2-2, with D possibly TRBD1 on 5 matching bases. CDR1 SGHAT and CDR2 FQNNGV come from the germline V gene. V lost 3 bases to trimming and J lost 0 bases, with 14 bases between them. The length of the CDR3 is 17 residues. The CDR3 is CASSLLYGRANTGELFF. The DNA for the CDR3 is TGTGCCAGCAGCTTGTTATATGGCAGGGCGAACACCGGGGAGCTGTTTTTT. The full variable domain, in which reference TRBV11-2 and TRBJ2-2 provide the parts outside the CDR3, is EAGVAQSPRYKIIEKRQSVAFWCNPISGHATLYWYQQILGQGPKLLIQFQNNGVVDDSQLPKDRFSAERLKGVDSTLKIQPAKLEDSAVYLCASSLLYGRANTGELFFGEGSRLTVL.

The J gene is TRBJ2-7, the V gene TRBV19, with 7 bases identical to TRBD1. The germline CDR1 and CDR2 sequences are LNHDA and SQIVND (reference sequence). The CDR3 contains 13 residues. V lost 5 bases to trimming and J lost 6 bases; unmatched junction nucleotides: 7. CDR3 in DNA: TGTGCCAGTAGTGCCGGGACAGCCACCGAGCAGTACTTC. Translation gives CASSAGTATEQYF.

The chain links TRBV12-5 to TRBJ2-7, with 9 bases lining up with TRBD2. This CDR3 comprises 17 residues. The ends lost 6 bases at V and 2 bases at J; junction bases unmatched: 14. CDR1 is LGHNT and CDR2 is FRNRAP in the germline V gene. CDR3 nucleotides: TGTGCTAGTGGCCCGGGGGGGGAAAAGCGGGAGGCCTACGAGCAGTACTTC. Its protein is CASGPGGEKREAYEQYF.

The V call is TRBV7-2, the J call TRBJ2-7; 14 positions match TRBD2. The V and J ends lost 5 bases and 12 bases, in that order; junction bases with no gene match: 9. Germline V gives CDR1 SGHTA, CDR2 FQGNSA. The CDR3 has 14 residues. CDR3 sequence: CASSPMGLAGERYF. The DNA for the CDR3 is TGTGCCAGCAGCCCGATGGGACTAGCGGGAGAAAGGTACTTC.

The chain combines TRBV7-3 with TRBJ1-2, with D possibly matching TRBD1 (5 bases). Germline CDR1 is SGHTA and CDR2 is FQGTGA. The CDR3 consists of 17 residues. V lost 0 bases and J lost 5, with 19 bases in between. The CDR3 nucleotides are TGTGCCAGCAGCTTAACCCCGACTAGCGGGGGAGGGTATGGCTACACCTTC. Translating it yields CASSLTPTSGGGYGYTF.

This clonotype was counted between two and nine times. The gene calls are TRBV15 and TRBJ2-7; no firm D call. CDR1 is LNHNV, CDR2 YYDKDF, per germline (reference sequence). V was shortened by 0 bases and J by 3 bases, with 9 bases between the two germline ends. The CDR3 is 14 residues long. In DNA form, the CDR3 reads TGTGCCACCAGCAGAGATATACCAGGCTACGAGCAGTACTTC. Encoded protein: CATSRDIPGYEQYF.

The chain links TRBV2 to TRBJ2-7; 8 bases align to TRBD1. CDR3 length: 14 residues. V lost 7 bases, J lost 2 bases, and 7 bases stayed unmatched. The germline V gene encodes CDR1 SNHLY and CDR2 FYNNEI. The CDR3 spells CASNRDRGPYEQYF. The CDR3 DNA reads TGTGCCAGCAATCGAGACAGGGGTCCCTACGAGCAGTACTTC. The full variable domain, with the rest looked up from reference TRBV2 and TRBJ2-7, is EPEVTQTPSHQVTQMGQEVILRCVPISNHLYFYWYRQILGQKVEFLVSFYNNEISEKSEIFDDQFSVERPDGSNFTLKIRSTKLEDSAMYFCASNRDRGPYEQYFGPGTRLTVT.

The CDR3 nucleotides are TGTGCCAGCAGCTTAGAGCAGGGGAATAACTATGGCTACACCTTC. Translated: CASSLEQGNNYGYTF. This sequence joins TRBV7-8 and TRBJ1-2, with D perhaps matching TRBD1 (6 bases). The CDR3 is 15 residues long. V lost 1 base to trimming and J lost 1 base, with 10 bases between them. CDR1 and CDR2 from the germline V gene are SGHVS and FQNEAQ.

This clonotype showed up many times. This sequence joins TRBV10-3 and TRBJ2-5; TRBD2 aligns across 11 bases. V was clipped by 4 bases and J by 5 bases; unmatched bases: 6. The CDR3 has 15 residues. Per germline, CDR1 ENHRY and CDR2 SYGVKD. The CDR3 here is CAISGLAGGMETQYF. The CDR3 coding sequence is TGTGCCATCAGTGGATTAGCGGGGGGGATGGAGACCCAGTACTTC.

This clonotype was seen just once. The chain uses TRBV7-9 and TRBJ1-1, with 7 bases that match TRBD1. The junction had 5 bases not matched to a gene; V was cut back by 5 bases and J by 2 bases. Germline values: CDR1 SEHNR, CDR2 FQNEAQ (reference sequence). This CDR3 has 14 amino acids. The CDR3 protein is CASSIGQENTEAFF. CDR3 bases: TGTGCCAGCAGCATAGGACAGGAAAACACTGAAGCTTTCTTT.

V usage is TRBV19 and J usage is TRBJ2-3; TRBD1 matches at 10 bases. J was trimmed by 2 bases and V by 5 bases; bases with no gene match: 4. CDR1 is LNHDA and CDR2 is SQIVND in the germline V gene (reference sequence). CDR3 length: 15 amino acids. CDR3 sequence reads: CASSATGGYTDTQYF. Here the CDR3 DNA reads TGTGCCAGTAGTGCGACAGGGGGCTACACAGATACGCAGTATTTT.

CDR3 coding DNA: TGTGCCAGCAGTCATGACAGGGCTGACAATTCACCCCTCCACTTT. Its translation: CASSHDRADNSPLHF. The chain recombines TRBV2 with TRBJ1-6; TRBD1 matches at 7 bases. CDR3 size: 15 residues. J lost 7 bases, V lost 5 bases, and 8 bases had no gene match. Germline CDR1 is SNHLY and CDR2 is FYNNEI.

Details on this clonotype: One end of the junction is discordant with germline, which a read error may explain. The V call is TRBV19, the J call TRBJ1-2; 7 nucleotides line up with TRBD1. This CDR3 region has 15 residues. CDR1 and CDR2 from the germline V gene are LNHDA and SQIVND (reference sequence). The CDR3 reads CASSIGQGSNYGYTF. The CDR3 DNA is TGTGCCAGTAGTATAGGACAGGGTTCTAATTATGGCTACACCTTC.

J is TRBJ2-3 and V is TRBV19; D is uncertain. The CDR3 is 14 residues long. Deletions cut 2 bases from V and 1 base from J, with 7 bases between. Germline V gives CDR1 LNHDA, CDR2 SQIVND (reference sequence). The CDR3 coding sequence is TGTGCCAGTAGTATAACCTCGGGCACAGATACGCAGTATTTT. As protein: CASSITSGTDTQYF.

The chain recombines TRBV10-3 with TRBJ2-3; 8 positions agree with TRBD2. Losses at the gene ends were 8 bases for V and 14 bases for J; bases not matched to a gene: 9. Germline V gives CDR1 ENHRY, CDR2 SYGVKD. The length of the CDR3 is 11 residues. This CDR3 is CAIPSGRSLYF. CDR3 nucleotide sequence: TGTGCCATCCCCAGCGGGAGATCGCTGTATTTT.

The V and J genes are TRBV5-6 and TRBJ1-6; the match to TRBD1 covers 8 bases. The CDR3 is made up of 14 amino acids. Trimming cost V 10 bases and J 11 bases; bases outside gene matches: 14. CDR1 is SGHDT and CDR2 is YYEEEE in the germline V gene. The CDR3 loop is CAGGAGGGLAPLHF. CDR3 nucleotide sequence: TGTGCCGGGGGGGCAGGGGGCGGCCTAGCACCCCTCCACTTT.

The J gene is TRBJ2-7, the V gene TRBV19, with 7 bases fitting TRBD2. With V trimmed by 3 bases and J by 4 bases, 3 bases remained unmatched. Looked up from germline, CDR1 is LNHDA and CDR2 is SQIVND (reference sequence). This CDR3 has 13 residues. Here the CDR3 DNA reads TGTGCCAGTAGTATCTCCGGGAGGTACGAGCAGTACTTC. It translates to CASSISGRYEQYF.

The CDR3 nucleotides are TGTGCCAGCAGCGTGGAACTAGCGTCGAATGAGCAGTTCTTC. It encodes CASSVELASNEQFF. The chain has TRBV9 and TRBJ2-1; 7 bases agree with TRBD2. V dropped 2 bases and J dropped 7; count of bases not matched to a gene: 6. Germline V lookup: CDR1 SGDLS, CDR2 YYNGEE. The CDR3 runs to 14 residues.

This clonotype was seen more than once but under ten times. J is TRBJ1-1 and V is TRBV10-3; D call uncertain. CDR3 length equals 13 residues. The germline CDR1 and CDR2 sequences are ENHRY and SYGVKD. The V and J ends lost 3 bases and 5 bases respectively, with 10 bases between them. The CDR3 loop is CAISEQTGTEAFF. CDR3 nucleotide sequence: TGTGCCATCAGTGAACAGACGGGGACTGAAGCTTTCTTT.